The 12 T cell receptor beta chains below all came from one sample that was sequenced in a study of molecular identifiers for immune sequencing clone quantification. Using its own MiXCR run on the PCR reads, TCRdb lists one record per CDR3 protein. There are approximately 97,000 distinct CDR3 sequences in the sample; under 40% occur only once, and approximately 9.8% lies in the top ten. Sequenced: naive CD8+ T cells from blood, with Jurkat cell RNA spiked in. The subset is: FACS-sorted CD8+CD4-CCR7+CD45RA+ naive T cells. The receptors were sampled from a human donor in good health. Some libraries in this study had Jurkat cell RNA spiked in.

About this clonotype: It may be a read error: a sequence one base away is much more abundant. The CDR3: CASSFLRGELYF. The CDR3 nucleotides are TGTGCCAGCAGTTTCCTCCGCGGGGAGCTGTATTTT. The chain couples TRBV28 to TRBJ2-2; D might be TRBD2 (6 bases). There are 12 residues in the CDR3. Germline lookup yields CDR1 MDHEN and CDR2 SYDVKM.

This clonotype came up many times. The genes are TRBV29-1 and TRBJ1-1, with 9 bases fitting TRBD1. Germline V gives CDR1 SQVTM, CDR2 ANQGSEA. Trimming took 1 base from V and 6 from J; bases not matched to a gene: 6. CDR3 length: 14 amino acids. The CDR3, as DNA: TGCAGCGTTGAAGGGACAGGGGAGAGGGCTGAAGCTTTCTTT. Amino acid sequence: CSVEGTGERAEAFF.

This clonotype has a handful of counts. V gene TRBV11-2 combines with J gene TRBJ1-1; possible D gene TRBD1, 6 bases. Germline CDR1 SGHAT, CDR2 FQNNGV. The CDR3 has 15 amino acids. Trimming cost V 1 base and J 7 bases, with 16 bases left between them. CDR3 DNA sequence: TGTGCCAGCAGCTTAGGTGGGGGGCTGTTTTTTGAAGCTTTCTTT. The encoded protein is CASSLGGGLFFEAFF.

This clonotype was counted at least ten times. The chain combines TRBV11-2 with TRBJ2-7, with a weak D call TRBD2 (6 bases). CDR3 length: 13 residues. Trimming stripped 8 bases from V and 4 bases from J, with 15 bases between. The germline V gene has CDR1 SGHAT and CDR2 FQNNGV. The CDR3 nucleotides are TGTGCCAGCTCGGGGGTCCGGGGATACGAGCAGTACTTC. It specifies CASSGVRGYEQYF.

The chain is built from TRBV5-6 and TRBJ2-7; TRBD1 is a possible D gene (5 bases). The CDR3 length is 12 residues. Trimming cost V 3 bases and J 9 bases, with 13 bases left between them. Looked up from germline, CDR1 is SGHDT and CDR2 is YYEEEE. The CDR3: CASSSGWGGQYF. As DNA, the CDR3 is TGTGCCAGCAGCTCCGGATGGGGCGGGCAGTACTTC.

The rearrangement uses TRBV29-1 and TRBJ2-1; no firm D call. Germline assignment: CDR1 SQVTM and CDR2 ANQGSEA. The V gene lost 0 bases and the J gene lost 5 bases, with 14 bases spanning the gap. The CDR3 is 15 amino acids. As DNA, the CDR3 is TGCAGCGTTGAAGATCCTATAAAAACGAACAATGAGCAGTTCTTC. It encodes CSVEDPIKTNNEQFF.

In this sample, this clonotype turned up a few times. The chain has TRBV13 and TRBJ2-4; 8 bases fit TRBD1. The germline V gene has CDR1 PRHDT and CDR2 FYEKMQ (reference sequence). V trimming: 0 bases; J trimming: 3 bases; junction bases outside the gene matches: 4. This CDR3 comprises 16 residues. The CDR3 bases are TGTGCCAGCAGCTTAGGGGAAACAGGGGGCAAAAACATTCAGTACTTC. It codes for CASSLGETGGKNIQYF.

The sample holds one count of this clonotype. A read error is possible here, since a much larger clone lies one base away. This chain connects TRBV4-2 to TRBJ1-2; 8 nucleotides match TRBD1. There are 17 residues in the CDR3. The germline gives CDR1 LGHNA, CDR2 YNFKEQ. CDR3 in DNA: TGTGCCAGCAGCCAAGATCCCTCGACAGGGGCCCACTATGGCTACCCCTTC. Translating gives CASSQDPSTGAHYGYPF.

Remarks on this clonotype: One base away lies a much larger clone, so this may be a sequencing read error. The CDR3 nucleotides read TGTGCCAGCACCTCTCTAGGGGACAGCAATCCGCCCCAGCATTTT. It codes for CASTSLGDSNPPQHF. This chain links TRBV6-1 with TRBJ1-5, with 7 bases identical to TRBD1. The CDR3 extends over 15 amino acids. Germline V gene data show CDR1 as MNHNS and CDR2 as SASEGT.

On this clonotype itself: A much larger clone lies one base from this, so it may be a read error. CDR3 nucleotides: TGTGTCAGCAGTCCCCGGACAGGGGGATATGAAAAACTGTTTTTT. It encodes CVSSPRTGGYEKLFF. V and J are TRBV27 and TRBJ1-4, with 10 bases fitting TRBD1. Germline V gives CDR1 MNHEY, CDR2 SMNVEV (reference sequence). The CDR3 has 15 residues.

CDR3 loop: CASSLEDLPGGFTDTQYF. The CDR3 nucleotides read TGTGCCAGCAGCTTAGAGGACCTACCGGGAGGATTCACAGATACGCAGTATTTT. This chain links TRBV7-2 with TRBJ2-3, with 7 bases matching TRBD2. V trimming: 1 base; J trimming: 2 bases; junction bases outside the gene matches: 12. The CDR3 totals 18 residues. CDR1 SGHTA and CDR2 FQGNSA come from the germline V gene.

The chain uses TRBV12-3 or TRBV12-4 and TRBJ2-7, with D unclear. The V end was cut by 5 bases, the J end by 3 bases, with 8 bases between. This CDR3 contains 12 residues. The chain's CDR3 is CASSMDRYEQYF. The CDR3, as DNA: TGTGCCAGCAGTATGGACCGCTACGAGCAGTACTTC.